This T cell receptor (beta chain) originates from a study of beta chain features in type 1 diabetes. This clone was counted only a few times. Its antigen is not known. cDNA synthesis used the whole RNA isolate, giving expressed TCRB sequences. Some clones are missing from TCRdb's copy, which holds only in-frame ones; the method was immunoSEQ multiplex PCR. In the table there are hundreds of thousands of clones, 11% of which are singletons. CDR1 is GTSNPN and CDR2 is SVGIG in the germline V gene (reference sequence). J was trimmed by 10 bases and V by 4 bases; bases with no gene match: 6. The CDR3 totals 11 residues. Central memory, naive, regulatory and stem cell-like memory CD4+ cells were sorted by CD45RO/CCR7/CD25/CD127/CD95/CD27. Purity exceeding 95% was reached by all sorted populations. Regarding the study as a whole: Unsettled here was the matter of whether HLA type influences TCRB rearrangement. Reduced insertions and increased deletions marked VDJ junctions in type 1 diabetes patients.

The sequenced material came from naive CD4+ T cells from blood. The rearrangement uses TRBV30 and TRBJ1-1, with 7 bases lining up with TRBD1. This TCR was recovered from a woman between 25 and 40 years old in good health. The CDR3 region has the DNA TGTGCCTGGACCCCAGGGGGGCGAGCTTTCTTT. Translated: CAWTPGGRAFF.